This T cell receptor beta chain was profiled in a study of T-cell reconstitution after alpha-beta-depleted transplantation in children. Unique molecular identifiers featured in how the TCRbeta library was prepared. TCRdb itself ran the PCR reads through MiXCR, one entry per CDR3 protein. The top ten hold over 2.5% of the sample, which has around 71,000 distinct CDR3 sequences, approximately 7.4% seen once. The CDR3 covers 14 residues. Germline CDR1 is SGHRS and CDR2 is YFSETQ. With 0 bases removed from V and 3 bases from J, the gap between germline ends came to 9 bases. The table lists this clonotype with a few counts.

The specimen was PBMCs from the stem cell graft donor, collected from the stem cell graft. The chain links TRBV5-1 to TRBJ1-1, with a weak D call TRBD1 (5 bases). This TCR derives from a human donor who donated a stem cell graft to a child with acute lymphoblastic leukemia. The CDR3: CASSLVLGDTEAFF. The CDR3 bases are TGCGCCAGCAGCTTGGTTTTGGGGGACACTGAAGCTTTCTTT.